Each of the 15 T cell receptor beta chains below was sequenced from the same sample in a study of T cell clonotyping in hematopoietic cell transplantation. Profiled with immunoSEQ multiplex PCR; TCRdb holds only in-frame clones, not every one. The repertoire consists of 70,000 or so clones, with roughly 93% occurring once and the leading ten covering about 1.5%. The specimen was peripheral blood mononuclear cells. All receptors come from a man in his fifties or sixties in good health. Some clones in this sample may be carry-over from other donors' samples.

The gene calls are TRBV5-1 and TRBJ2-2; D is undetermined. Germline V gene sequence: CDR1 SGHRS, CDR2 YFSETQ. This CDR3 spans 12 amino acids. V was pared by 2 bases and J by 3 bases, with 2 bases between. CDR3 protein: CASSFHTGELFF. The CDR3, as DNA: TGCGCCAGCAGCTTTCACACCGGGGAGCTGTTTTTT.

The V call is TRBV9, the J call TRBJ2-2; 7 bases map to TRBD1. CDR1 and CDR2 (germline): SGDLS, YYNGEE. V was clipped by 4 bases and J by 4 bases; unmatched bases: 16. This CDR3 region has 18 residues. CDR3 bases: TGTGCCAGCAGCTCCCGAACCGACGACAGGGTGGGCACCGGGGAGCTGTTTTTT. Translation: CASSSRTDDRVGTGELFF.

This chain connects TRBV4-3 to TRBJ2-2, with a tentative D call TRBD1 (7 bases). V was pared by 4 bases and J by 6 bases, with 12 bases between. The germline CDR1 and CDR2 sequences are LGHNA and YSLEER. The CDR3 spans 14 residues. CDR3 nucleotide sequence: TGCGCCAGCAGCCTTAGCAGGGGGGCCGGGGAGCTGTTTTTT. Residues: CASSLSRGAGELFF.

This clone was counted a single time. The rearrangement uses TRBV6-5 and TRBJ1-4; perhaps TRBD1 as D (5 bases). Per germline, CDR1 MNHEY and CDR2 SVGAGI. Trimming left V 4 bases short and J 4 bases short, with 16 bases between. There are 16 residues in the CDR3. CDR3 in DNA: TGTGCCAGCAGTTCAAACACAGGCCTCCTTAATGAAAAACTGTTTTTT. Translating it yields CASSSNTGLLNEKLFF.

This chain uses TRBV7-2 with TRBJ2-6; 9 nucleotides align to TRBD1. CDR1 SGHTA and CDR2 FQGNSA come from the germline V gene. The CDR3 is made up of 16 amino acids. J was trimmed by 2 bases and V by 5 bases; bases with no gene match: 4. CDR3 nucleotide sequence: TGTGCCAGCAGCCTACGACAGGGGGCTGGGGCCAACGTCCTGACTTTC. The encoded protein is CASSLRQGAGANVLTF.

The chain combines TRBV27 with TRBJ2-7; D remains ambiguous. V shed 5 bases and J shed 2 bases, with 10 bases lying between them. Per the germline V gene, CDR1 is MNHEY and CDR2 is SMNVEV (reference sequence). The CDR3 is 13 residues long. This CDR3 is CASSPASAYEQYF. As DNA, the CDR3 is TGTGCCAGCAGTCCCGCCTCCGCCTACGAGCAGTACTTC.

The chain recombines TRBV7-2 with TRBJ2-5; 9 nucleotides align to TRBD2. The V gene end was trimmed by 4 bases and the J gene end by 5 bases; junction bases not matched to a gene: 5. Germline-derived CDR1 and CDR2 are SGHTA and FQGNSA. The CDR3 length is 14 residues. The CDR3 protein is CASSSIAGDETQYF. The DNA of the CDR3 is TGTGCCAGCAGCTCGATAGCGGGAGATGAGACCCAGTACTTC.

The gene calls are TRBV27 and TRBJ1-3; D is unresolved. Trimming left V 2 bases short and J 16 bases short, with 15 bases between. There are 12 residues in the CDR3. In germline, CDR1 is MNHEY, CDR2 SMNVEV (reference sequence). CDR3 region: CASSLPFPGTYF. In DNA, the CDR3 is TGTGCCAGCAGTTTACCGTTTCCGGGTACCTATTTT.

The chain carries TRBV29-1 and TRBJ1-2; D perhaps matches TRBD1 (6 bases). Germline CDR1 is SQVTM and CDR2 is ANQGSEA. The CDR3 sequence is 14 residues long. Deletions cut 2 bases from V and 5 bases from J, with 15 bases between. The CDR3 loop is CSVEFRTALYGYTF. The CDR3 DNA reads TGCAGCGTTGAATTTCGGACAGCTCTATATGGCTACACCTTC.

This chain joins TRBV7-8 and TRBJ2-1, with a tentative D call TRBD2 (7 bases). CDR1 and CDR2 from the germline V gene are SGHVS and FQNEAQ. Between the trimmed V and J ends, which lost 1 base and 2 bases, there was a span of 18 bases. The CDR3 loop spans 18 amino acids. Written as DNA, the CDR3 is TGTGCCAGCAGCTTAGAGGTCGGGGGGCGCCCTACCTACAATGAGCAGTTCTTC. It translates to CASSLEVGGRPTYNEQFF.

This sequence joins TRBV28 and TRBJ1-2, with 10 bases fitting TRBD1. After removal of 7 bases from V and 1 base from J, the junction contained 12 bases not matched to a gene. The CDR3 runs to 17 residues. CDR1 is MDHEN, CDR2 SYDVKM, per germline. The CDR3 nucleotides read TGTGCCAGCAAGGGGCGGCGGACAGGGGGGTTTAACTATGGCTACACCTTC. Encoded protein: CASKGRRTGGFNYGYTF.

The V gene is TRBV7-6, the J gene TRBJ2-1; possible D gene TRBD1, 5 bases. The CDR3 covers 13 residues. Germline loops: CDR1 SGHVS, CDR2 FNYEAQ. V was shortened by 1 base and J by 4 bases, with 5 bases between the two germline ends. CDR3 nucleotides: TGTGCCAGCAGCTTAGGACAGTACAATGAGCAGTTCTTC. This sequence encodes CASSLGQYNEQFF.

The chain recombines TRBV7-8 with TRBJ1-2; TRBD1 agrees at 8 bases. This CDR3 is built from 15 residues. Trimming cost V 3 bases and J 6 bases; bases outside gene matches: 9. In germline, CDR1 is SGHVS, CDR2 FQNEAQ. The CDR3 is CASSFVSGGENGYTF. CDR3 nucleotides: TGTGCCAGCAGCTTTGTGTCAGGGGGCGAAAATGGCTACACCTTC.

The chain has TRBV19 and TRBJ1-5, with unresolved D. The V end was cut by 3 bases, the J end by 1 base, with 10 bases between. Germline V CDR1 and CDR2: LNHDA, SQIVND (reference sequence). The CDR3 has 15 residues. CDR3 residues: CASSMKGVSNQPQHF. The DNA for the CDR3 is TGTGCCAGTAGTATGAAGGGAGTAAGCAATCAGCCCCAGCATTTT.

The V and J genes are TRBV27 and TRBJ2-7, with D possibly being TRBD1 or TRBD2 (5 bases each). The CDR3 consists of 13 residues. V was shortened by 6 bases and J by 3 bases, with 12 bases between the two germline ends. The germline V gene encodes CDR1 MNHEY and CDR2 SMNVEV (reference sequence). The CDR3 region has the DNA TGTGCCAGCAGGGGACCGCCCCACTACGAGCAGTACTTC. Translating it yields CASRGPPHYEQYF.